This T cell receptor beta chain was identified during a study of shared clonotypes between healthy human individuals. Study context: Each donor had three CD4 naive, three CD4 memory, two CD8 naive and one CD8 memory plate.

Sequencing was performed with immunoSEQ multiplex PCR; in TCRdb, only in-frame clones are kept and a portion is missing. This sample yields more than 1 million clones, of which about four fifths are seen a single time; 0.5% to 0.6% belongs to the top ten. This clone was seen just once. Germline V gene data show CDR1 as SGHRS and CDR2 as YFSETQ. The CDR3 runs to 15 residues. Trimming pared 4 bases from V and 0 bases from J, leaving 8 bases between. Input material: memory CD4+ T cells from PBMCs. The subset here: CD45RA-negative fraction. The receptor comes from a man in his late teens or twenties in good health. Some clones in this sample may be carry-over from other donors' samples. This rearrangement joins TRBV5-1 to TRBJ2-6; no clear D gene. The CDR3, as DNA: TGCGCCAGCAGCCGTCTCAGCTCTGGGGCCAACGTCCTGACTTTC. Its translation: CASSRLSSGANVLTF.